This T cell receptor (beta chain) originates from a study of T-cell reconstitution after alpha-beta-depleted transplantation in children. Molecular barcoding with unique molecular identifiers was used for the TCRbeta library. TCRdb ran MiXCR on the PCR reads and lists one entry per CDR3 protein. The data contain about 140,000 distinct CDR3 sequences, around 9% of them seen just once; the ten biggest clones take up roughly 18%. Study findings and constraints: Elevated TCRbeta diversity at day 60 was traced, in some patients, to surviving recipient T cells and thymic progenitors.

Germline V gives CDR1 SQVTM, CDR2 ANQGSEA. The CDR3 totals 14 residues. V was trimmed by 4 bases and J by 8 bases, leaving 18 bases between them. Regarding this clonotype: Antigen unknown.

The receptor's source is a female patient aged 2 to 10 who had a stem cell transplant for congenital amegakaryocytic thrombocytopenia, so the T cells may come from the graft donor. Specimen: PBMCs, mostly from graft donor cells, collected 180 days after TCRalphabeta/CD19-depleted stem cell transplant. The chain is built from TRBV29-1 and TRBJ2-1; D is ambiguous. CDR3 sequence: CSVVGLISVYEQFF. CDR3 in DNA: TGCAGCGTTGTCGGCCTGATTAGTGTTTATGAGCAGTTCTTC.